These 23 T cell receptor beta chains were sequenced from one sample in a study of T cell responses to AZD1222 COVID-19 vaccine. Sequencing was performed with immunoSEQ multiplex PCR; in TCRdb, only in-frame clones are kept and a portion is missing. Altogether 100,000 to 120,000 clones are present, roughly 93% being singletons, with the ten largest covering about 3.1%. Sequencing used peripheral blood, obtained 28 days after the second AZD1222 dose. These TCRs come from an adult who received the AZD1222 COVID-19 vaccine.

The CDR3 reads CASRIQGINSPLHF. Written as DNA, the CDR3 is TGTGCCAGCAGAATACAGGGGATCAATTCACCCCTCCACTTT. The rearrangement joins TRBV6-5 to TRBJ1-6; 7 bases map to TRBD1. The V gene's germline CDR1 is MNHEY and CDR2 SVGAGI. Losses at the gene ends were 6 bases for V and 7 bases for J; bases not matched to a gene: 6. The CDR3 length is 14 residues.

This chain uses TRBV11-2 with TRBJ2-7; weak D call: TRBD1 (6 bases). Germline V gene data show CDR1 as SGHAT and CDR2 as FQNNGV. The CDR3 covers 15 residues. The V and J ends lost 2 bases and 0 bases respectively, with 11 bases between them. Written as DNA, the CDR3 is TGTGCCAGCAGCTTAATGGGGACAAACTCCTACGAGCAGTACTTC. Protein product: CASSLMGTNSYEQYF. Looking up the rest from reference TRBV11-2 and TRBJ2-7 gives the full variable domain: EAGVAQSPRYKIIEKRQSVAFWCNPISGHATLYWYQQILGQGPKLLIQFQNNGVVDDSQLPKDRFSAERLKGVDSTLKIQPAKLEDSAVYLCASSLMGTNSYEQYFGPGTRLTVT.

The rearrangement links TRBV27 to TRBJ2-1; D gene uncertain. V was clipped by 3 bases and J by 5 bases, with 14 bases between them. Germline V CDR1 and CDR2: MNHEY, SMNVEV (reference sequence). This CDR3 contains 15 residues. The CDR3 region has the DNA TGTGCCAGCAGTTTCAGGACCCTACCGAACAATGAGCAGTTCTTC. Encoded protein: CASSFRTLPNNEQFF.

This chain connects TRBV14 to TRBJ2-7; weak D call: TRBD2 (5 bases). V shed 1 base and J shed 2 bases, with 9 bases lying between them. There are 14 residues in the CDR3. Germline V lookup: CDR1 SGHDN, CDR2 FVKESK. The CDR3 bases are TGTGCCAGCAGCCAAGGGCTAGCCCCCTACGAGCAGTACTTC. Its translation: CASSQGLAPYEQYF.

This chain joins TRBV4-1 and TRBJ2-5; perhaps TRBD1 as D (6 bases). Germline V gene data show CDR1 as MGHRA and CDR2 as YSYEKL. The germline V and J ends were trimmed by 6 bases and 2 bases, with 10 bases remaining between them. The CDR3 spans 13 residues. CDR3 coding DNA: TGCGCCAGCAGGGACAGAGATCAAGAGACCCAGTACTTC. Translated, it gives CASRDRDQETQYF.

This clone showed up just once. V is TRBV6-5 and J is TRBJ1-4; TRBD1 aligns across 8 bases. The CDR3 runs to 12 residues. Unmatched junction bases numbered 5, after V lost 7 bases and J lost 10 bases. CDR1 and CDR2 from the germline V gene are MNHEY and SVGAGI. CDR3 bases: TGTGCCAGCATTATGGACAGGGCAAAACTGTTTTTT. Amino acids: CASIMDRAKLFF.

The chain has TRBV5-1 and TRBJ1-1, with 7 bases that match TRBD1. Trimming cost V 6 bases and J 3 bases; bases outside gene matches: 8. The CDR3 has 14 amino acids. CDR1 and CDR2 (germline): SGHRS, YFSETQ. CDR3 coding DNA: TGCGCCAGCATCGCCGGGACAGCCGACACTGAAGCTTTCTTT. It encodes CASIAGTADTEAFF.

The genes are TRBV18 and TRBJ1-1; perhaps TRBD1 as D (6 bases). The CDR3 has 15 amino acids. CDR1 is KGHSH and CDR2 is LQKENI in the germline V gene. Deletions cut 2 bases from V and 6 bases from J, with 16 bases between. CDR3 DNA sequence: TGTGCCAGCTCACCATCCGAACAGGGTATCGCTGAAGCTTTCTTT. This gives the protein CASSPSEQGIAEAFF.

This chain uses TRBV9 with TRBJ2-2; 8 positions match TRBD1. In germline, CDR1 is SGDLS, CDR2 YYNGEE. Trimming removed 4 bases from V and 5 bases from J; junction bases left unmatched: 10. The CDR3 runs to 16 residues. The DNA of the CDR3 is TGTGCCAGCAGCCCGCAGACAGGGGTGGAGACCGGGGAGCTGTTTTTT. Residues: CASSPQTGVETGELFF. Full variable domain (outside the CDR3, taken from reference TRBV9 and TRBJ2-2): DSGVTQTPKHLITATGQRVTLRCSPRSGDLSVYWYQQSLDQGLQFLIQYYNGEERAKGNILERFSAQQFPDLHSELNLSSLELGDSALYFCASSPQTGVETGELFFGEGSRLTVL.

This rearrangement joins TRBV6-1 to TRBJ1-1, with D uncertain. V was clipped by 2 bases and J by 1 base, with 5 bases between them. The CDR3 runs 13 residues. Germline V gene lookup returns CDR1 MNHNS and CDR2 SASEGT. The CDR3 region is CASSEKENTEAFF. Here the CDR3 DNA reads TGTGCCAGCAGTGAAAAGGAGAACACTGAAGCTTTCTTT.

This sequence joins TRBV5-5 and TRBJ2-7; tentative D call: TRBD1 (6 bases). CDR1 and CDR2 from the germline V gene are SGHKS and YYEKEE (reference sequence). V was trimmed by 2 bases and J by 3 bases, leaving 12 bases between them. The CDR3 extends over 14 amino acids. The CDR3, as DNA: TGTGCCAGCAGCTTCCGGGACAAGTTCTACGAGCAGTACTTC. This sequence encodes CASSFRDKFYEQYF.

V gene TRBV5-6 combines with J gene TRBJ1-5; D possibly corresponds to TRBD1 (6 bases). The V end was cut by 1 base, the J end by 3 bases, with 14 bases between. Germline V gene data show CDR1 as SGHDT and CDR2 as YYEEEE. The CDR3 covers 16 residues. The CDR3 loop is CASSLRLGAINQPQHF. The CDR3 bases are TGTGCCAGCAGCTTGCGGTTGGGGGCCATCAATCAGCCCCAGCATTTT.

The chain carries TRBV12-3 or TRBV12-4 and TRBJ2-1; 7 positions agree with TRBD1. The CDR3 runs 13 residues. Trimming at V came to 6 bases and at J to 4 bases, leaving 3 bases not matched to a gene. CDR3 sequence: CASSRQGYNEQFF. In nucleotides, the CDR3 is TGTGCCAGCAGCAGACAGGGTTACAATGAGCAGTTCTTC.

The V call is TRBV7-6, the J call TRBJ1-5, with D perhaps matching TRBD1 (6 bases). V lost 5 bases and J 2 bases, leaving 16 bases between the germline ends. Germline loops: CDR1 SGHVS, CDR2 FNYEAQ. This CDR3 is 16 amino acids long. In DNA form, the CDR3 reads TGTGCCAGCAGCATTGAGGGGGGCCCGGGCAATCAGCCCCAGCATTTT. It yields the protein CASSIEGGPGNQPQHF.

A few counts support this clone. The genes are TRBV5-4 and TRBJ1-6; D might be TRBD1 (5 bases). V was shortened by 2 bases and J by 6 bases, with 9 bases between the two germline ends. The CDR3 length is 14 residues. Germline V gene sequence: CDR1 SGHNT, CDR2 YYREEE (reference sequence). The CDR3 here is CASSLDSVNSPLHF. The CDR3 DNA follows: TGTGCCAGCAGCTTAGACAGCGTTAATTCACCCCTCCACTTT.

The CDR3 coding sequence is TGTGCCAGCAGCTCCGAGGGGGGGGTAGGTCAGCCCCAGCATTTT. This encodes CASSSEGGVGQPQHF. This chain uses TRBV7-6 with TRBJ1-5, with D tentatively TRBD1 (6 bases). CDR1 and CDR2 from the germline V gene are SGHVS and FNYEAQ. The CDR3 extends over 15 amino acids. V was trimmed by 4 bases and J by 6 bases, leaving 16 bases between them.

The chain employs TRBV10-1 and TRBJ1-1; tentatively, D is TRBD1 (6 bases). Trimming pared 6 bases from V and 4 bases from J, leaving 18 bases between. CDR1 and CDR2 from the germline V gene are WNHNN and SYGVQD (reference sequence). The CDR3 consists of 15 residues. DNA for the CDR3: TGCGCCAGCAGCGCTCCAAGCAGGGGAATCACTGAAGCTTTCTTT. Translated, it gives CASSAPSRGITEAFF.

Relative to its sample, this clone is large (0.1 to 1%). V usage is TRBV5-6 and J usage is TRBJ1-1; weak D call: TRBD1 (5 bases). CDR3 length equals 14 residues. Germline CDR1 and CDR2: SGHDT and YYEEEE. Trimming took off 2 bases at V and 0 bases at J, with 8 bases between the two ends. CDR3 in amino acids: CASSFGGLNTEAFF. Written as DNA, the CDR3 is TGTGCCAGCAGCTTTGGGGGGTTGAACACTGAAGCTTTCTTT.

This chain connects TRBV7-9 to TRBJ1-4; 9 bases map to TRBD1. J was trimmed by 6 bases and V by 10 bases; bases with no gene match: 9. The germline V gene encodes CDR1 SEHNR and CDR2 FQNEAQ (reference sequence). This CDR3 contains 14 residues. CDR3 sequence: CATTAGTGHEKLFF. In DNA form, the CDR3 reads TGTGCCACCACGGCCGGGACAGGGCATGAAAAACTGTTTTTT.

The chain recombines TRBV5-6 with TRBJ1-4, with 9 bases lining up with TRBD1. V was pared by 4 bases and J by 2 bases, with 6 bases of the junction left unmatched. The CDR3 runs 16 residues. The germline CDR1 and CDR2 sequences are SGHDT and YYEEEE. The CDR3 coding sequence is TGTGCCAGCAGCCCGGCCGGGACAGGGACTAATGAAAAACTGTTTTTT. Residues: CASSPAGTGTNEKLFF.

V gene TRBV6-5 combines with J gene TRBJ2-1, with TRBD2 matching over 12 bases. CDR3 size: 14 residues. Germline loops: CDR1 MNHEY, CDR2 SVGAGI. The V and J ends lost 10 bases and 7 bases, in that order; junction bases with no gene match: 8. The CDR3 nucleotides read TGTGCCACCAAGACTAGCGGGAGCTATAATGAGCAGTTCTTC. Protein product: CATKTSGSYNEQFF.

This clone appeared a single time. The chain links TRBV18 to TRBJ1-5; possibly TRBD1 for D (6 bases). V gave up 4 bases and J gave up 1 base, with 11 bases separating them. The CDR3 loop spans 15 amino acids. Germline V gene sequence: CDR1 KGHSH, CDR2 LQKENI. This CDR3 is CASSRTGLSNQPQHF. The CDR3 bases are TGTGCCAGCTCACGTACAGGGCTAAGCAATCAGCCCCAGCATTTT.

This chain links TRBV2 with TRBJ2-5; 7 nucleotides line up with TRBD2. The V gene end was trimmed by 4 bases and the J gene end by 5 bases; junction bases not matched to a gene: 7. The CDR3 runs to 14 residues. The germline CDR1 and CDR2 sequences are SNHLY and FYNNEI. The CDR3 here is CASSGQGGMETQYF. The CDR3 nucleotides are TGTGCCAGCAGTGGGCAGGGAGGGATGGAGACCCAGTACTTC.